The rows below give T cell receptor beta chains drawn from one sample of a study of OX40 agonist ivuxolimab in advanced cancers. Repertoires were generated with immunoSEQ multiplex PCR, while TCRdb's copy carries only in-frame clones and drops some. The table has some 57,000 clones, around 86% seen once. The material was CD4+ or CD8+ T cells sorted from blood, obtained in a trial of the OX40 agonist ivuxolimab. These receptor sequences come from an adult with an advanced solid tumor such as melanoma, head and neck, liver or kidney cancer. CDR3s include the opening cysteine and the closing phenylalanine or tryptophan. The D gene is left open where the match is weak. Clone sizes are given selectively: once, few, many, or a class where the clone is expanded.

D gene: -
V gene: TRBV6-5
J gene: TRBJ1-2
clone size: -
CDR3 protein: CASSYAGGGYGYTF
CDR3 DNA: TGTGCCAGCAGTTACGCGGGGGGGGGCTATGGCTACACCTTC

D gene: TRBD2
V gene: TRBV11-2
J gene: TRBJ2-5
clone size: -
CDR3 protein: CASSRGWGGTETQYF
CDR3 DNA: TGTGCCAGCAGCCGAGGGTGGGGGGGAACGGAGACCCAGTACTTC

D gene: -
V gene: TRBV6-1
J gene: TRBJ1-2
clone size: -
CDR3 protein: CASSEVWSTASYGYTF
CDR3 DNA: TGTGCCAGCAGTGAAGTGTGGTCGACAGCCAGCTATGGCTACACCTTC

D gene: TRBD1
V gene: TRBV18
J gene: TRBJ2-4
clone size: once
CDR3 protein: CASSPLGQGGNIQYF
CDR3 DNA: TGTGCCAGCTCACCATTGGGACAGGGCGGGAACATTCAGTACTTC

D gene: TRBD2
V gene: TRBV6-6
J gene: TRBJ2-3
clone size: -
CDR3 protein: CASSYGGRSSTDTQYF
CDR3 DNA: TGTGCCAGCAGTTATGGCGGGAGGTCTAGCACAGATACGCAGTATTTT

D gene: TRBD1
V gene: TRBV18
J gene: TRBJ1-2
clone size: -
CDR3 protein: CASSPYRTGYGYTF
CDR3 DNA: TGTGCCAGCTCACCCTACCGGACAGGCTATGGCTACACCTTC

D gene: -
V gene: TRBV19
J gene: TRBJ1-5
clone size: -
CDR3 protein: CASSPLGLVDQPQHF
CDR3 DNA: TGTGCCAGTAGCCCGCTCGGACTTGTCGATCAGCCCCAGCATTTT

D gene: TRBD2
V gene: TRBV5-1
J gene: TRBJ2-1
clone size: -
CDR3 protein: CASSSSLAGYNEQFF
CDR3 DNA: TGCGCCAGCAGCTCTTCACTAGCGGGGTACAATGAGCAGTTCTTC

D gene: -
V gene: TRBV5-1
J gene: TRBJ2-3
clone size: -
CDR3 protein: CASSLATLADTQYF
CDR3 DNA: TGCGCCAGCAGCTTGGCTACTTTGGCAGATACGCAGTATTTT

D gene: -
V gene: TRBV11-3
J gene: TRBJ2-1
clone size: -
CDR3 protein: CASSLGGEWEQFF
CDR3 DNA: TGTGCCAGCAGCTTAGGGGGTGAATGGGAGCAGTTCTTC

D gene: -
V gene: TRBV7-2
J gene: TRBJ2-1
clone size: -
CDR3 protein: CASSLNNNYNEQFF
CDR3 DNA: TGTGCCAGCAGCTTAAATAACAACTACAATGAGCAGTTCTTC

D gene: TRBD1
V gene: TRBV28
J gene: TRBJ2-7
clone size: -
CDR3 protein: CASSSPSGQGTYEQYF
CDR3 DNA: TGTGCCAGCAGTTCCCCCTCGGGACAGGGAACCTACGAGCAGTACTTC

D gene: -
V gene: TRBV28
J gene: TRBJ1-1
clone size: -
CDR3 protein: CASSNRETEAFF
CDR3 DNA: TGTGCCAGCAGTAACAGGGAAACTGAAGCTTTCTTT

D gene: TRBD1
V gene: TRBV19
J gene: TRBJ1-1
clone size: -
CDR3 protein: CASSTTGGTEAFF
CDR3 DNA: TGTGCCAGTAGTACTACAGGGGGCACTGAAGCTTTCTTT

D gene: -
V gene: TRBV7-2
J gene: TRBJ2-3
clone size: -
CDR3 protein: CASSLVGTDTQYF
CDR3 DNA: TGTGCCAGCAGCTTAGTGGGGACAGATACGCAGTATTTT

D gene: -
V gene: TRBV7-9
J gene: TRBJ2-5
clone size: -
CDR3 protein: CASSLGQNQETQYF
CDR3 DNA: TGTGCCAGCAGCTTAGGGCAGAACCAAGAGACCCAGTACTTC

D gene: -
V gene: TRBV7-3
J gene: TRBJ2-7
clone size: -
CDR3 protein: CASSKGQGYEQYF
CDR3 DNA: TGTGCCAGCAGCAAAGGGCAGGGCTACGAGCAGTACTTC

D gene: -
V gene: TRBV10-3
J gene: TRBJ1-2
clone size: few
CDR3 protein: CAITGEERYGYTF
CDR3 DNA: TGTGCCATCACCGGGGAGGAGCGGTATGGCTACACCTTC

D gene: TRBD1
V gene: TRBV9
J gene: TRBJ2-1
clone size: once
CDR3 protein: CASSVVPDRVGNEQFF
CDR3 DNA: TGTGCCAGCAGCGTAGTCCCGGACAGGGTGGGCAATGAGCAGTTCTTC

D gene: -
V gene: TRBV6-4
J gene: TRBJ2-7
clone size: -
CDR3 protein: CASSEGNKRYEQYF
CDR3 DNA: TGTGCCAGCAGTGAAGGGAATAAGAGATACGAGCAGTACTTC

D gene: -
V gene: TRBV15
J gene: TRBJ1-5
clone size: -
CDR3 protein: CATSRALDHNQPQHF
CDR3 DNA: TGTGCCACCAGCAGAGCCTTAGACCATAATCAGCCCCAGCATTTT

D gene: -
V gene: TRBV14
J gene: TRBJ1-3
clone size: -
CDR3 protein: CASNAGHSGNTIYF
CDR3 DNA: TGTGCCAGCAACGCGGGACACTCTGGAAACACCATATATTTT

D gene: TRBD2
V gene: TRBV11-2
J gene: TRBJ2-7
clone size: -
CDR3 protein: CASSKGLAGIPYEQYF
CDR3 DNA: TGTGCCAGCAGCAAAGGGCTAGCGGGCATACCCTACGAGCAGTACTTC

D gene: TRBD2
V gene: TRBV5-4
J gene: TRBJ2-5
clone size: -
CDR3 protein: CASSFFGSLAGDWGETQYF
CDR3 DNA: TGTGCCAGCAGCTTCTTCGGTTCCCTAGCGGGAGACTGGGGAGAGACCCAGTACTTC

D gene: -
V gene: TRBV6-6
J gene: TRBJ2-3
clone size: -
CDR3 protein: CASSYDLQGTDTQYF
CDR3 DNA: TGTGCCAGCAGTTACGACTTGCAGGGCACAGATACGCAGTATTTT

D gene: -
V gene: TRBV5-6
J gene: TRBJ1-1
clone size: -
CDR3 protein: CASSFQGNTEAFF
CDR3 DNA: TGTGCCAGCAGCTTTCAGGGGAACACTGAAGCTTTCTTT

D gene: -
V gene: TRBV9
J gene: TRBJ1-3
clone size: -
CDR3 protein: CASSAMVLSGNTIYF
CDR3 DNA: TGTGCCAGCAGCGCCATGGTCCTCTCTGGAAACACCATATATTTT

D gene: -
V gene: TRBV30
J gene: TRBJ1-1
clone size: -
CDR3 protein: CAWSLGSGMNTEAFF
CDR3 DNA: TGTGCCTGGAGTCTTGGTTCCGGTATGAACACTGAAGCTTTCTTT

D gene: -
V gene: TRBV5-1
J gene: TRBJ2-3
clone size: -
CDR3 protein: CASSLSGANTGTQYF
CDR3 DNA: TGCGCCAGCTCTCTGTCGGGGGCGAATACCGGTACGCAGTATTTT

D gene: -
V gene: TRBV5-5
J gene: TRBJ2-7
clone size: -
CDR3 protein: CASSFSGYEQYF
CDR3 DNA: TGTGCCAGCAGCTTTTCAGGCTACGAGCAGTACTTC

D gene: -
V gene: TRBV6-6
J gene: TRBJ1-4
clone size: -
CDR3 protein: CASSARPFQDEKLFF
CDR3 DNA: TGTGCCAGCAGTGCTCGACCTTTTCAGGATGAAAAACTGTTTTTT

D gene: TRBD1
V gene: TRBV5-1
J gene: TRBJ2-7
clone size: -
CDR3 protein: CASSSGTGGHEQYF
CDR3 DNA: TGCGCCAGCAGCTCGGGGACAGGGGGGCACGAGCAGTACTTC

D gene: -
V gene: TRBV9
J gene: TRBJ2-2
clone size: -
CDR3 protein: CASSADSYNGELFF
CDR3 DNA: TGTGCCAGCAGCGCGGACTCGTACAACGGGGAGCTGTTTTTT

D gene: -
V gene: TRBV5-4
J gene: TRBJ2-7
clone size: -
CDR3 protein: CASSNASSYEQYF
CDR3 DNA: TGTGCCAGTAGTAACGCCAGCTCCTACGAGCAGTACTTC

D gene: -
V gene: TRBV25-1
J gene: TRBJ2-7
clone size: -
CDR3 protein: CASSETFIYEQYF
CDR3 DNA: TGTGCCAGCAGTGAAACGTTTATCTACGAGCAGTACTTC

D gene: -
V gene: TRBV29-1
J gene: TRBJ1-1
clone size: -
CDR3 protein: CSAGGANTEAFF
CDR3 DNA: TGCAGCGCGGGGGGGGCGAACACTGAAGCTTTCTTT

D gene: -
V gene: TRBV18
J gene: TRBJ1-1
clone size: once
CDR3 protein: CASSLQTVNTEAFF
CDR3 DNA: TGTGCCAGCTCACTCCAGACGGTGAACACTGAAGCTTTCTTT

D gene: TRBD1
V gene: TRBV7-8
J gene: TRBJ1-5
clone size: -
CDR3 protein: CASSLARDSGPQHF
CDR3 DNA: TGTGCCAGCAGCTTAGCCCGGGACAGCGGGCCCCAGCATTTT

D gene: -
V gene: TRBV28
J gene: TRBJ2-5
clone size: -
CDR3 protein: CASSTQRPEETQYF
CDR3 DNA: TGTGCCAGCAGTACCCAGCGACCGGAGGAGACCCAGTACTTC

D gene: -
V gene: TRBV4-1
J gene: TRBJ2-3
clone size: -
CDR3 protein: CASSLRSGISTDTQYF
CDR3 DNA: TGCGCCAGCAGCCTACGGTCCGGAATTAGCACAGATACGCAGTATTTT

D gene: -
V gene: TRBV6-5
J gene: TRBJ2-3
clone size: -
CDR3 protein: CASSGGAGGTDTQYF
CDR3 DNA: TGTGCCAGCAGTGGCGGGGCAGGGGGCACAGATACGCAGTATTTT

D gene: -
V gene: TRBV11-2
J gene: TRBJ2-7
clone size: -
CDR3 protein: CASSPLRGSYEQYF
CDR3 DNA: TGTGCCAGCAGCCCGCTGCGAGGGTCCTACGAGCAGTACTTC

D gene: TRBD2
V gene: TRBV9
J gene: TRBJ2-3
clone size: -
CDR3 protein: CASSVETSGMNTQYF
CDR3 DNA: TGTGCCAGCAGCGTAGAAACTAGCGGGATGAATACGCAGTATTTT

D gene: TRBD1
V gene: TRBV5-8
J gene: TRBJ1-4
clone size: -
CDR3 protein: CASSLEQGGTKLFF
CDR3 DNA: TGTGCCAGCAGCTTGGAACAGGGGGGGACGAAACTGTTTTTT

D gene: -
V gene: TRBV6-4
J gene: TRBJ1-1
clone size: -
CDR3 protein: CASRRGVNTEAFF
CDR3 DNA: TGTGCCAGCAGGAGGGGGGTGAACACTGAAGCTTTCTTT

D gene: -
V gene: TRBV5-4
J gene: TRBJ2-5
clone size: -
CDR3 protein: CASSSILRGGGETQYF
CDR3 DNA: TGTGCCAGCAGCTCTATACTGCGGGGCGGAGGGGAGACCCAGTACTTC

D gene: -
V gene: TRBV6-6
J gene: TRBJ2-7
clone size: -
CDR3 protein: CASSFAPAALGYEQYF
CDR3 DNA: TGTGCCAGCAGTTTTGCCCCTGCGGCTTTGGGCTACGAGCAGTACTTC

D gene: -
V gene: TRBV19
J gene: TRBJ2-2
clone size: once
CDR3 protein: CASSPGFGNTGELFF
CDR3 DNA: TGTGCCAGTTCCCCGGGGTTCGGGAACACCGGGGAGCTGTTTTTT